Shown below are 6 T cell receptor beta chains from a single sample sequenced in a study of OX40 agonist ivuxolimab in advanced cancers. The data were produced by immunoSEQ multiplex PCR, yet TCRdb's version contains in-frame clones alone and is incomplete. The repertoire holds around 53,000 clones, with roughly 85% as singletons. The sample in question was CD4+ or CD8+ T cells sorted from blood, obtained in a trial of the OX40 agonist ivuxolimab. The receptors derive from an adult with an advanced solid tumor such as melanoma, head and neck, liver or kidney cancer.

The V gene is TRBV5-5, the J gene TRBJ1-4; no firm D call. The CDR3 contains 17 residues. Germline V gene lookup returns CDR1 SGHKS and CDR2 YYEKEE (reference sequence). Trimming took 1 base from V and 0 from J, leaving 13 bases between them. The CDR3 region is CASSLTATDSTNEKLFF. CDR3 DNA sequence: TGTGCCAGCAGCTTGACAGCTACAGACTCAACTAATGAAAAACTGTTTTTT.

V gene TRBV10-3 combines with J gene TRBJ2-2, with no clear D. This CDR3 is built from 15 residues. Trimming took off 5 bases at V and 0 bases at J, with 10 bases between the two ends. Looked up from germline, CDR1 is ENHRY and CDR2 is SYGVKD. The CDR3 DNA is TGTGCCATCAGTATATCTCAGCCGAACACCGGGGAGCTGTTTTTT. This codes for CAISISQPNTGELFF.

The chain recombines TRBV7-2 with TRBJ1-6, with TRBD1 matching over 7 bases. The CDR3 is made up of 18 amino acids. Trimming took 5 bases from V and 6 from J; bases not matched to a gene: 16. Germline lookup yields CDR1 SGHTA and CDR2 FQGNSA. The CDR3: CASSTYIGWTGLNSPLHF. As DNA, the CDR3 is TGTGCCAGCAGCACATATATTGGATGGACAGGCCTTAATTCACCCCTCCACTTT. The full variable domain, completed using reference TRBV7-2 and TRBJ1-6, is GAGVSQSPSNKVTEKGKDVELRCDPISGHTALYWYRQSLGQGLEFLIYFQGNSAPDKSGLPSDRFSAERTGGSVSTLTIQRTQQEDSAVYLCASSTYIGWTGLNSPLHFGNGTRLTVT.

V is TRBV30 and J is TRBJ1-2; D unresolved. The germline gives CDR1 GTSNPN, CDR2 SVGIG (reference sequence). The V end was cut by 5 bases, the J end by 8 bases, with 18 bases between. The CDR3 runs to 13 residues. The CDR3 bases are TGTGCCTGGGGTCCCCAGAGGGTCCTGGGCTACACCTTC. Its translation: CAWGPQRVLGYTF.

The genes are TRBV28 and TRBJ2-5, with a tentative D call TRBD1 (5 bases). In germline, CDR1 is MDHEN, CDR2 SYDVKM. The CDR3 has 14 residues. V was pared by 4 bases and J by 2 bases, with 11 bases between. The CDR3 loop is CASSSEGAQETQYF. The CDR3 bases are TGTGCCAGCAGTTCAGAAGGGGCTCAAGAGACCCAGTACTTC. Filled out from reference TRBV28 and TRBJ2-5, the complete variable domain reads DVKVTQSSRYLVKRTGEKVFLECVQDMDHENMFWYRQDPGLGLRLIYFSYDVKMKEKGDIPEGYSVSREKKERFSLILESASTNQTSMYLCASSSEGAQETQYFGPGTRLLVL.

The rearrangement joins TRBV6-5 to TRBJ1-5; the D gene is possibly TRBD1 (6 bases). The CDR3 consists of 15 residues. Trimming took 5 bases from V and 1 from J, leaving 12 bases between them. The germline V gene encodes CDR1 MNHEY and CDR2 SVGAGI. CDR3 bases: TGTGCCAGCAGTCCTACAGGGTGGAGCAATCAGCCCCAGCATTTT. This gives the protein CASSPTGWSNQPQHF.